The clone carrying this TCR beta chain was observed a handful of times. What it binds is not known. V was cut by 4 bases and J by 0 bases, with 13 bases left in between. Germline V lookup: CDR1 SGHDT, CDR2 YYEEEE. This CDR3 has 16 residues. Every single patient, without exception, relapsed after autologous stem cell transplantation, and brentuximab vedotin exposure varied. The entry originates in a study of PD-1 blockade in classical Hodgkin lymphoma. Here immunoSEQ multiplex PCR was the method, and the copy in TCRdb shows in-frame clones only, minus some. This table holds about 43,000 clones, roughly three quarters found once. Study outcomes and limitations: For complete responders, baseline diversity was comparable to that of newly diagnosed patients. Relapsed/refractory patients reportedly had the lowest baseline TCR diversity, below newly diagnosed patients, who were below healthy donors.

The clonotype was recovered from a human donor with classical Hodgkin lymphoma. The sample here was peripheral blood mononuclear cells (PBMCs), taken before the second cycle of nivolumab. V usage is TRBV5-6 and J usage is TRBJ1-4; possibly TRBD1 for D (5 bases). The CDR3 protein is CASSPLGGTTNEKLFF. The CDR3 DNA sequence: TGTGCCAGCAGCCCCCTTGGGGGGACAACTAATGAAAAACTGTTTTTT.